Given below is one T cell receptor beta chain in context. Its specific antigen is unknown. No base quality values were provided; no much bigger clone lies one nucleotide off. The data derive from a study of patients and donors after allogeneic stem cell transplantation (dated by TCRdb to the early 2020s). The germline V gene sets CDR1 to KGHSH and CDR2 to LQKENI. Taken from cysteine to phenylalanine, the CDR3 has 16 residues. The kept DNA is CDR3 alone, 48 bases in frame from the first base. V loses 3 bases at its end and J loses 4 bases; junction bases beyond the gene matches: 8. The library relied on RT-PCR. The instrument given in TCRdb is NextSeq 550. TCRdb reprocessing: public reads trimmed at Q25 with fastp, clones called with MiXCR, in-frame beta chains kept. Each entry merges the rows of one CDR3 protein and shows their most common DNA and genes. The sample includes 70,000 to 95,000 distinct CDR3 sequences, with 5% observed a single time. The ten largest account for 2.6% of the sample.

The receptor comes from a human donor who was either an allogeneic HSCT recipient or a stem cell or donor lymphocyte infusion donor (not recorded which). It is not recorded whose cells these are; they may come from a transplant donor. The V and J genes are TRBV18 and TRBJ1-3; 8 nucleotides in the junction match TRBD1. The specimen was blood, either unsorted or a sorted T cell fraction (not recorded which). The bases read TGTGCCAGCTCACCCTCAGGACAGGGTGCAGGAAACACCATATATTTT. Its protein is CASSPSGQGAGNTIYF.